A single sample is the source of the 18 T cell receptor beta chains below, sequenced in a study of CD8 T cells in Susac syndrome. The RNA, 0.5 to 1 ug, was put through reverse transcription using random hexamers. Each CDR3 protein is one row after TCRdb ran MiXCR on the immunoSEQ multiplex PCR reads. The sample lists roughly 180,000 distinct CDR3 sequences, 90% to 95% occurring once. Sequencing used CD4+ T cells from PBMCs. Source of these receptors: a human donor in good health.

This clonotype was found once. The CDR3 sequence is CASSEALQGASTF. The CDR3 DNA reads TGTGCCAGCAGTGAAGCGCTTCAGGGGGCCAGCACCTTC. J is TRBJ1-2 and V is TRBV2; 8 bases agree with TRBD1. The CDR3 contains 13 residues. Trimming removed 0 bases from V and 13 bases from J; junction bases left unmatched: 7. Germline V gene data show CDR1 as SNHLY and CDR2 as FYNNEI.

This chain joins TRBV14 and TRBJ2-1; D could derive from TRBD1 or TRBD2 (5 bases each). Trimming stripped 0 bases from V and 3 bases from J, with 21 bases between. Germline V CDR1 and CDR2: SGHDN, FVKESK. The CDR3 is 19 amino acids. The CDR3 DNA is TGTGCCAGCAGCCAAGACTTGGTGGGACGCAGGGAGAGCTACAATGAGCAGTTCTTC. Translating it yields CASSQDLVGRRESYNEQFF. The whole variable domain, remainder taken from reference TRBV14 and TRBJ2-1, is EAGVTQFPSHSVIEKGQTVTLRCDPISGHDNLYWYRRVMGKEIKFLLHFVKESKQDESGMPNNRFLAERTGGTYSTLKVQPAELEDSGVYFCASSQDLVGRRESYNEQFFGPGTRLTVL.

V is TRBV7-2 and J is TRBJ1-6; 7 bases are shared with TRBD1. Germline V gene lookup returns CDR1 SGHTA and CDR2 FQGNSA. This CDR3 has 13 amino acids. The trim removed 3 bases at V and 8 bases at J, leaving 1 base unmatched. The CDR3 DNA reads as TGTGCCAGCAGCTTTGACAGGGATTCACCCCTCCACTTT. This translates into CASSFDRDSPLHF.

The rearrangement uses TRBV7-2 and TRBJ2-3, with 7 bases matching TRBD1. The germline gives CDR1 SGHTA, CDR2 FQGNSA. With V trimmed by 5 bases and J by 4 bases, 9 bases remained unmatched. This CDR3 is 15 amino acids long. The CDR3 region is CASSQQGTTADTQYF. The CDR3 coding sequence is TGTGCCAGCAGCCAACAGGGGACCACGGCAGATACGCAGTATTTT.

The gene calls are TRBV24-1 and TRBJ1-2; unclear D gene. Germline-derived CDR1 and CDR2 are KGHDR and SFDVKD. This CDR3 comprises 13 residues. Trimming took off 6 bases at V and 2 bases at J, with 9 bases between the two ends. Here the CDR3 reads CATSRRSNYGYTF. The CDR3 nucleotides are TGTGCCACCAGTCGTCGGTCCAACTATGGCTACACCTTC.

The V call is TRBV5-1, the J call TRBJ2-5; TRBD2 agrees at 10 bases. There are 15 residues in the CDR3. Trimming cost V 6 bases and J 5 bases; bases outside gene matches: 10. Germline CDR1 SGHRS, CDR2 YFSETQ. CDR3 in DNA: TGCGCCAGCACATCTAGCGGGGGAGGTCTCGAGACCCAGTACTTC. Translated: CASTSSGGGLETQYF.

The V call is TRBV9, the J call TRBJ2-1; D remains ambiguous. Germline V gene data show CDR1 as SGDLS and CDR2 as YYNGEE. CDR3 length equals 15 residues. Trimming cost V 0 bases and J 8 bases, with 15 bases left between them. The CDR3 DNA is TGTGCCAGCAGCGTAGGCACTCACCGGAGAGATGAGCAGTTCTTC. Translation: CASSVGTHRRDEQFF.

This clonotype was seen only once. The chain is built from TRBV20-1 and TRBJ2-5; TRBD2 matches 8 bases. Germline lookup yields CDR1 DFQATT and CDR2 SNEGSKA (reference sequence). The CDR3 totals 15 residues. With V trimmed by 1 base and J by 2 bases, 6 bases remained unmatched. The CDR3 region has the DNA TGCAGTGCTAGAGTCCCTAGCGGGCTACAAGAGACCCAGTACTTC. Amino acids: CSARVPSGLQETQYF.

This rearrangement joins TRBV29-1 to TRBJ1-4; 7 bases match TRBD1. Trimming took 6 bases from V and 3 from J; bases not matched to a gene: 4. CDR3 length: 13 amino acids. Germline CDR1 SQVTM, CDR2 ANQGSEA. CDR3 region: CSVTGASNEKLFF. CDR3 in DNA: TGCAGCGTAACAGGGGCCTCTAATGAAAAACTGTTTTTT.

The chain has TRBV7-3 and TRBJ1-1; a possible D gene is TRBD1 (5 bases). Trimming stripped 5 bases from V and 0 bases from J, with 16 bases between. This CDR3 comprises 16 residues. The germline CDR1 and CDR2 sequences are SGHTA and FQGTGA. CDR3 sequence reads: CASSPVGGRMNTEAFF. The CDR3 DNA sequence: TGTGCCAGCAGCCCCGTTGGGGGACGGATGAACACTGAAGCTTTCTTT. Based on the CDR3 plus reference TRBV7-3 and TRBJ1-1, the full variable domain is GAGVSQTPSNKVTEKGKYVELRCDPISGHTALYWYRQSLGQGPEFLIYFQGTGAADDSGLPNDRFFAVRPEGSVSTLKIQRTERGDSAVYLCASSPVGGRMNTEAFFGQGTRLTVV.

The chain employs TRBV20-1 and TRBJ1-6, with 7 bases lining up with TRBD1. This CDR3 has 14 residues. Germline loops: CDR1 DFQATT, CDR2 SNEGSKA (reference sequence). The ends lost 4 bases at V and 7 bases at J; junction bases unmatched: 7. Here the CDR3 DNA reads TGCAGTGCTACCACCGGGACAGAGAATTCACCCCTCCACTTT. This encodes CSATTGTENSPLHF.

This clonotype has just one count. The rearrangement uses TRBV9 and TRBJ2-5, with 8 bases that match TRBD1. The J segment lost 5 bases and the V segment lost 0 bases, leaving 6 bases of the junction unmatched. There are 15 residues in the CDR3. CDR1 is SGDLS and CDR2 is YYNGEE in the germline V gene. CDR3 sequence: CASSVDGQGDETQYF. The CDR3 region has the DNA TGTGCCAGCAGCGTAGATGGACAGGGAGACGAGACCCAGTACTTC.

The chain has TRBV3-1 and TRBJ2-1, with D possibly matching TRBD2 (5 bases). The length of the CDR3 is 14 residues. Per germline, CDR1 LGHDT and CDR2 YNNKEL (reference sequence). V gave up 3 bases and J gave up 1 base, with 7 bases separating them. CDR3 loop: CASSHSESYNEQFF. CDR3 bases: TGTGCCAGCAGCCATAGCGAATCCTACAATGAGCAGTTCTTC.

CDR3 loop: CSGGGSNEKLFF. The CDR3 DNA is TGCAGCGGTGGGGGCAGTAATGAAAAACTGTTTTTT. The genes are TRBV29-1 and TRBJ1-4, with D possibly being TRBD1 (6 bases). The germline V gene has CDR1 SQVTM and CDR2 ANQGSEA. The V end was cut by 7 bases, the J end by 4 bases, with 10 bases between. This CDR3 spans 12 amino acids.

Written as DNA, the CDR3 is TGTGCCAGCAGTGGCTTTGGGCGCTCCTACGAGCAGTACTTC. Translated: CASSGFGRSYEQYF. The chain links TRBV3-1 to TRBJ2-7, with D unclear. The CDR3 runs 14 residues. Germline V lookup: CDR1 LGHDT, CDR2 YNNKEL (reference sequence). Trimming removed 6 bases at V and 0 bases at J, with 12 bases between.

This CDR3 reads CSVKNPMSYGYTF. In nucleotides, the CDR3 is TGCAGCGTTAAAAACCCAATGAGCTATGGCTACACCTTC. The gene calls are TRBV29-1 and TRBJ1-2; unclear D gene. CDR3 length: 13 amino acids. V lost 5 bases and J lost 4, with 14 bases in between. Per the germline V gene, CDR1 is SQVTM and CDR2 is ANQGSEA.

The rearrangement joins TRBV20-1 to TRBJ1-1; D not resolved. CDR1 and CDR2 (germline): DFQATT, SNEGSKA (reference sequence). The CDR3 has 13 amino acids. Trimming took off 2 bases at V and 0 bases at J, with 7 bases between the two ends. CDR3 nucleotide sequence: TGCAGTGCTAGAACAGCTATGAACACTGAAGCTTTCTTT. Translated: CSARTAMNTEAFF.

The V and J genes are TRBV5-4 and TRBJ2-5; possibly TRBD1 for D (6 bases). This CDR3 is 15 amino acids long. Germline V lookup: CDR1 SGHNT, CDR2 YYREEE (reference sequence). Trimming removed 2 bases at V and 1 base at J, with 12 bases between. The CDR3 region is CASSLQQGSQETQYF. The CDR3 DNA follows: TGTGCCAGCAGCTTACAACAGGGATCCCAAGAGACCCAGTACTTC.